The present entry profiles one TCR beta chain with its context. Antigen specificity is unknown. The data were obtained in a study of response to subunit inactivated influenza vaccine. Via MiXCR, TCRdb re-called the RT-PCR reads, giving one row per CDR3 protein. The data hold approximately 500,000 distinct CDR3 sequences, with around 13% observed a single time. Study-wide results and limits: It was suggested by the authors that few new T cells are recruited by each seasonal influenza vaccination.

V was cut by 6 bases and J by 6 bases, with 12 bases left in between. This CDR3 contains 14 residues. CDR1 MNHEY and CDR2 SVGEGT come from the germline V gene. Sequencing used PBMCs from blood, obtained more than 35 days after vaccination. The clonotype originates from a middle-aged man who received an inactivated influenza vaccine. This chain links TRBV6-2 or TRBV6-3 with TRBJ1-6; the D is unclear. CDR3 residues: CASSLGGPNSPLHF. CDR3 DNA: TGTGCCAGCAGCCTTGGCGGACCTAATTCACCCCTCCACTTT.